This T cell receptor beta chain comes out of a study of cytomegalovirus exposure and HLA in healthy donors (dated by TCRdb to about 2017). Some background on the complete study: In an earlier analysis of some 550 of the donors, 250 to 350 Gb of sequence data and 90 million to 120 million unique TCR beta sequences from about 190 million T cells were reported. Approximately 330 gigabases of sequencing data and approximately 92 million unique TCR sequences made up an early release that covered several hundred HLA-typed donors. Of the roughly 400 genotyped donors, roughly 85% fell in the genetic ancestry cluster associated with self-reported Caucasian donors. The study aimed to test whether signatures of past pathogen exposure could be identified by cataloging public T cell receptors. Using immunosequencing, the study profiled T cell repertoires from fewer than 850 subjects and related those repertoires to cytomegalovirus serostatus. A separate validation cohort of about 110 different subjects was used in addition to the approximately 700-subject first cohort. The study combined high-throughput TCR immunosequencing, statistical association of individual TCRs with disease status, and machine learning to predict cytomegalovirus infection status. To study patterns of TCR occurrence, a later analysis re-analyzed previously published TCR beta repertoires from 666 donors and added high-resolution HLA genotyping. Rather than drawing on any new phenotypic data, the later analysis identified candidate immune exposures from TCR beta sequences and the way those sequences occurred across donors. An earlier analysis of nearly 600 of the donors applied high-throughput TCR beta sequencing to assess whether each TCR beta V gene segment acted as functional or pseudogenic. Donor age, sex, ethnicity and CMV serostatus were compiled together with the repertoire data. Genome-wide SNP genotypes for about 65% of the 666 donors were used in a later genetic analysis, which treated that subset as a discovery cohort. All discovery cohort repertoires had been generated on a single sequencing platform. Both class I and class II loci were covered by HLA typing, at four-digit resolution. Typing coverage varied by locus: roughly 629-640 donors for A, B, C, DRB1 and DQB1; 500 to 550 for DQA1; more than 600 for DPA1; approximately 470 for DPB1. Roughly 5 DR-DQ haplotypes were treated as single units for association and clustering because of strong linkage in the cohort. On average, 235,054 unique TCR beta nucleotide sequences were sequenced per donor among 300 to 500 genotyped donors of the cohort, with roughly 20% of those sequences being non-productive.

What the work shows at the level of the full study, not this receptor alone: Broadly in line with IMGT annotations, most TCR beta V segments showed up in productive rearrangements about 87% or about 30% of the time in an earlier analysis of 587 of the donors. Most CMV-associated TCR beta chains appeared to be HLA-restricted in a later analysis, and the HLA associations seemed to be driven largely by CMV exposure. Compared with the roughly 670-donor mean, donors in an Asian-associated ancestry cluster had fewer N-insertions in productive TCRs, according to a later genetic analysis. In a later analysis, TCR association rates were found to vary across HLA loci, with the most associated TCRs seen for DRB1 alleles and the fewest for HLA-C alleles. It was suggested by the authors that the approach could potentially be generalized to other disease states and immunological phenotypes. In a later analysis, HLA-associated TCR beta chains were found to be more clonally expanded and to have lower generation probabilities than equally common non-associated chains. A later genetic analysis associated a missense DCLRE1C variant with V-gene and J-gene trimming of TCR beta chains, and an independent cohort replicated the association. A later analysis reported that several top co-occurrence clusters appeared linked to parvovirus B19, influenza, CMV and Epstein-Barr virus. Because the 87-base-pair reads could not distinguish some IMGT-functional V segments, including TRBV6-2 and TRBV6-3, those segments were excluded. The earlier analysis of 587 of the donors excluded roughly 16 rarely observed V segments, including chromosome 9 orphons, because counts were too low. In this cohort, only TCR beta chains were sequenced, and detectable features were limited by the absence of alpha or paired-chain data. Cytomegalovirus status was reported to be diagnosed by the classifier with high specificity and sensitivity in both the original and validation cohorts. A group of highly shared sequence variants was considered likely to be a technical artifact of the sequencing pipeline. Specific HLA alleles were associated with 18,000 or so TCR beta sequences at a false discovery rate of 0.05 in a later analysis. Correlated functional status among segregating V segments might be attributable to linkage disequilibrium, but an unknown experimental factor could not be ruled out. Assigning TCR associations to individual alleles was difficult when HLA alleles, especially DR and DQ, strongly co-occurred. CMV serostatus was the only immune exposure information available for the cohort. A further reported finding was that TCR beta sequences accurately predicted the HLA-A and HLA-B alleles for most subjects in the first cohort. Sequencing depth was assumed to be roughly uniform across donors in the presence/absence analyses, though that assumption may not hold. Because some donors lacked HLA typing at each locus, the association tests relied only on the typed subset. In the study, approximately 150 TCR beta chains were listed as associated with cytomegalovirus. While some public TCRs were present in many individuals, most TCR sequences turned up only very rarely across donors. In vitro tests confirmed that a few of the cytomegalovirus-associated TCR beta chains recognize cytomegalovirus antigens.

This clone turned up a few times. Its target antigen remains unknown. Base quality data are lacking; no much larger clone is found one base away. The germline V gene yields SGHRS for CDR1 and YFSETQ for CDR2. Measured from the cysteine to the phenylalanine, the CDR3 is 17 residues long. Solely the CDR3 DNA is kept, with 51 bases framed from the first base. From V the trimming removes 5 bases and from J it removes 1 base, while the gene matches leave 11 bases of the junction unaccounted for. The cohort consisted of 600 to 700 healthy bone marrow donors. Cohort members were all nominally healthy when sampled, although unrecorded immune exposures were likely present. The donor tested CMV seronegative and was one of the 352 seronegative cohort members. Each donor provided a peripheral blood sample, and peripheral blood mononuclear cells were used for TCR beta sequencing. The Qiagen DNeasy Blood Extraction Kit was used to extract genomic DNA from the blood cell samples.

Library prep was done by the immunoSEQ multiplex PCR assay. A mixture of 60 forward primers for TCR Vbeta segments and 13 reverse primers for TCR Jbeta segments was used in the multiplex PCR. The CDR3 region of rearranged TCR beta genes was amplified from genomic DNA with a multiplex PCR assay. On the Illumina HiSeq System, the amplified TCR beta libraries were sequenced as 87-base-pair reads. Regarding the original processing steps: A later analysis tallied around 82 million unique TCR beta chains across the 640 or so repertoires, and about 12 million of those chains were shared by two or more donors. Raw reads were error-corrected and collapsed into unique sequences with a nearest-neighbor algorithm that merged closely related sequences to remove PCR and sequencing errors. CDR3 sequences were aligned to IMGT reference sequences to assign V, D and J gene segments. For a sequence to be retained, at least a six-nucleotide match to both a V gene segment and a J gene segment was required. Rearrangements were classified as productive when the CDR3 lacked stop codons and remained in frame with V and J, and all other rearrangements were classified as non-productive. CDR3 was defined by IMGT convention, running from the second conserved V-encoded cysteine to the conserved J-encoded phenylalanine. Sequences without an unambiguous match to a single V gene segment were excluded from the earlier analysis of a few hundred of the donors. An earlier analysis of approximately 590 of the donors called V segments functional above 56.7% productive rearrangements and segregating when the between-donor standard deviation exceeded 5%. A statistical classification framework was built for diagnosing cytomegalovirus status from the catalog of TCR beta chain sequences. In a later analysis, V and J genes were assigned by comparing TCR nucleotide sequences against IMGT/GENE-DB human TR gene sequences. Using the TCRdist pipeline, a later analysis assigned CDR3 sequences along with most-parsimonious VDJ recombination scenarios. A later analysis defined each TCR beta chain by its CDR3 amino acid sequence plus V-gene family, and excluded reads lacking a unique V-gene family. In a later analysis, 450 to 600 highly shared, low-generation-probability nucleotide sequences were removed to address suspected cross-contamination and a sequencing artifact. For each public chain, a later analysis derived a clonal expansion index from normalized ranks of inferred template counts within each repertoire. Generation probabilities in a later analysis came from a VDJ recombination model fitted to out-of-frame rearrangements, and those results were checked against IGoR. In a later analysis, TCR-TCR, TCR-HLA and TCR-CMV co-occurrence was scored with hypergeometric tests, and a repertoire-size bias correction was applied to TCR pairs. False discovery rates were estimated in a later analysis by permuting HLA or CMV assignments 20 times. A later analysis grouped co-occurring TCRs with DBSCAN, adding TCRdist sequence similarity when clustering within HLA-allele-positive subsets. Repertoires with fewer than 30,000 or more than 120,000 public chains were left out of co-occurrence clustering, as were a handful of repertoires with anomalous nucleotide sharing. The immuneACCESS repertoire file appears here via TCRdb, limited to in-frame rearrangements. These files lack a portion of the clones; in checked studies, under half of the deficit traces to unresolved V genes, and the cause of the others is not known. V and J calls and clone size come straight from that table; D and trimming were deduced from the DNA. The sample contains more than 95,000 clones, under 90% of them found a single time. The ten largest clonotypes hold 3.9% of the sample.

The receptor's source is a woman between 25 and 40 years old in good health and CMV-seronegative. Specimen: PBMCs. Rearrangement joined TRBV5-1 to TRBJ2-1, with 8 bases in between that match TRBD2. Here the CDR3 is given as CASSGTGGGKSYNEQFF. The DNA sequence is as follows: TGCGCCAGCAGTGGGACGGGGGGGGGAAAATCCTACAATGAGCAGTTCTTC. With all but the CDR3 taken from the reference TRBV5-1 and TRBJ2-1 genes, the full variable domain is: KAGVTQTPRYLIKTRGQQVTLSCSPISGHRSVSWYQQTPGQGLQFLFEYFSETQRNKGNFPGRFSGRQFSNSRSEMNVSTLELGDSALYLCASSGTGGGKSYNEQFFGPGTRLTVL.